This is a list of T cell receptor beta chains from one sample in a study of T cell responses to AZD1222 COVID-19 vaccine. Measured with immunoSEQ multiplex PCR; TCRdb has only the in-frame clones, and not every one. This table has 75,000 to 95,000 clones, 70% to 90% appearing once. Sequenced here: peripheral blood, sampled on day 0 of AZD1222 vaccination. The source of these receptors is an adult in good health. CDR3s include the opening cysteine and the closing phenylalanine or tryptophan. A D gene is named only where the DNA matches it firmly. Some rows mark clone size as missing; the rest say once, few, many or name a class of expanded clone.

TRBD2 TRBJ2-3 TRBV5-1 - TGCGCCAGCAGCTTGCGTGCGGGGGGGCCGACAGATACGCAGTATTTT CASSLRAGGPTDTQYF
- TRBJ1-3 TRBV7-8 once TGTGCCAGCAGCATCCTCGGAGTCCTCTCTGGAAACACCATATATTTT CASSILGVLSGNTIYF
- TRBJ1-4 TRBV6-1 - TGTGCCAGCAGTGAAGCGCCCGTTACTAATGAAAAACTGTTTTTT CASSEAPVTNEKLFF
- TRBJ1-1 TRBV30 - TGTGCCTGGGGCCGGGGCAACACTGAAGCTTTCTTT CAWGRGNTEAFF
TRBD1 TRBJ1-5 TRBV27 - TGTGCCAGCAGTTCCACAGGGGATCAGCCCCAGCATTTT CASSSTGDQPQHF
- TRBJ2-2 TRBV7-3 - TGTGCCAGCAGGTCAGGGACTGCCCCCGGGGAGCTGTTTTTT CASRSGTAPGELFF
- TRBJ1-2 TRBV10-3 - TGTGCCATCAGTGGGCAGGAGAGATTTAACTATGGCTACACCTTC CAISGQERFNYGYTF
- TRBJ1-4 TRBV3-1/TRBV3-2 - TGTGCCAGCAGCCAAGATCCGGGGGCTGGGGAAAAACTGTTTTTT CASSQDPGAGEKLFF
- TRBJ1-2 TRBV5-4 - TGTGCCAGCAGACCTCGGGACGACGGTGGCTACACCTTC CASRPRDDGGYTF
TRBD1 TRBJ1-4 TRBV5-1 once TGCGCCAGCAGCCCCACAGGGGGACCTAATGAAAAACTGTTTTTT CASSPTGGPNEKLFF
- TRBJ1-5 TRBV19 - TGTGCCAGTAGTATAGACGGGCAGCCCCAGCATTTT CASSIDGQPQHF
- TRBJ2-1 TRBV4-1 - TGCGCCAGCAGCCAAGCGGGGTATGAGCAGTTCTTC CASSQAGYEQFF
- TRBJ2-7 TRBV5-1 - TGCGCCAGCACCATAGGCGGGGTAGGCCCCTACGAGCAGTACTTC CASTIGGVGPYEQYF
- TRBJ2-5 TRBV19 few TGTGCCAGCAGACTGGCGGGAGAGACCCAGTACTTC CASRLAGETQYF
TRBD1 TRBJ2-6 TRBV7-2 - TGTGCCAGCAGCTTAAACAGGGGGCTGGGCTCTGGGGCCAACGTCCTGACTTTC CASSLNRGLGSGANVLTF
- TRBJ2-1 TRBV19 - TGTGCCACCACTCCGGGGGACGACCTTGGCTACGGGAAGCAGTTCTTC CATTPGDDLGYGKQFF
- TRBJ1-2 TRBV10-1 - TGCGCCAGCAGTTCGGACAAGAACTATGGCTACACCTTC CASSSDKNYGYTF
TRBD1 TRBJ1-6 TRBV19 - TGTGCCAGTAGTAGAGGACAGGGGACGGAGGCACCCCTCCACTTT CASSRGQGTEAPLHF
- TRBJ2-2 TRBV28 - TGTGCCAGCAGTTTACCAGGGTTAGGGGAGCTGTTTTTT CASSLPGLGELFF
- TRBJ2-7 TRBV2 few TGTGCCAGCAGTGAACCGGATTACGAGCAGTACTTC CASSEPDYEQYF
- TRBJ2-2 TRBV5-1 once TGCGCCAGCAGCGCCCCAGGTTGGGGTGGGAACACCGGGGAGCTGTTTTTT CASSAPGWGGNTGELFF
- TRBJ2-5 TRBV5-3 - TGTGCCAGAAGCTTGGTGGAGACCCAGTACTTC CARSLVETQYF
TRBD1 TRBJ1-5 TRBV6-5 - TGTGCCAGCAGCACCCGGACAGGGGGGAATCAGCCCCAGCATTTT CASSTRTGGNQPQHF
- TRBJ2-7 TRBV5-1 - TGCGCCAGCAGCTTGGGCACCTTAGGAATCCACGAGCAGTACTTC CASSLGTLGIHEQYF
- TRBJ2-1 TRBV29-1 - TGCAGCGTTGACCGAATGGATGAGCAGTTCTTC CSVDRMDEQFF
TRBD2 TRBJ2-7 TRBV5-4 - TGTGCCAGCAGCCGGGGGGGGACTAGCGGATACGAGCAGTACTTC CASSRGGTSGYEQYF
- TRBJ2-2 TRBV7-9 - TGTGCCAGCAGCTTAGCGAAGGCGAACACCGGGGAGCTGTTTTTT CASSLAKANTGELFF
- TRBJ2-7 TRBV29-1 - TGCAGCGTTGAATCCGGCACCGGCCTTTCCTACGAGCAGTACTTC CSVESGTGLSYEQYF
- TRBJ1-6 TRBV6-5 - TGTGCCAGCAGTTACCCCCCCAGGCGCGGGAATTCACCCCTCCACTTT CASSYPPRRGNSPLHF
- TRBJ2-5 TRBV15 - TGTGCCACCAGCAGAGATTCATTAGGGGAGACCCAGTACTTC CATSRDSLGETQYF
- TRBJ1-4 TRBV5-1 - TGCGCCAGCAGCTTGGATCGGCAGGGAGGTGAAAAACTGTTTTTT CASSLDRQGGEKLFF
- TRBJ1-6 TRBV16 - TGTGCCAGCAGCCAATCAGACAGCCAGAATTCACCCCTCCACTTT CASSQSDSQNSPLHF
- TRBJ1-1 TRBV20-1 - TGCAGTGCGAGGGCGAACACTGAAGCTTTCTTT CSARANTEAFF
- TRBJ2-1 TRBV5-1 - TGCGCCAGCAGGGACCTGAGGGGGAGGGGCAATGAGCAGTTCTTC CASRDLRGRGNEQFF
- TRBJ2-3 TRBV28 few TGTGCCAGCAGTTTCATGCGTGGAGATACGCAGTATTTT CASSFMRGDTQYF
- TRBJ2-1 TRBV18 - TGTGCCAGCCTACCGACGGATTCAGCGGGCAATGAGCAGTTCTTC CASLPTDSAGNEQFF
- TRBJ1-5 TRBV19 - TGTGCCAGTAGTCTCGGCAGAGATAGCAATCAGCCCCAGCATTTT CASSLGRDSNQPQHF
- TRBJ2-2 TRBV2 - TGTGCCAGCGACCGGGACTTAACCGGGGAGCTGTTTTTT CASDRDLTGELFF
- TRBJ2-7 TRBV6-5 - TGTGCCAGCAGTTACGGGTCCTCTGGGGTCTACGAGCAGTACTTC CASSYGSSGVYEQYF
- TRBJ1-1 TRBV7-8 - TGTGCCAGCAGCTCTCAGTATGGGGTCAACACTGAAGCTTTCTTT CASSSQYGVNTEAFF
TRBD1 TRBJ1-2 TRBV18 - TGTGCCAGCTCGTACCAGGGGGCTCAGGGCTACACCTTC CASSYQGAQGYTF
- TRBJ1-4 TRBV7-3 - TGTGCCAGCAGCTTAACGACAGGTGCTAATGAAAAACTGTTTTTT CASSLTTGANEKLFF
TRBD2 TRBJ2-7 TRBV7-3 - TGTGCCAGCAGCATCTCAGCGGGAGTTTCGTACGAGCAGTACTTC CASSISAGVSYEQYF
- TRBJ2-3 TRBV2 - TGTGCCAGAGAGAGCACAGATACGCAGTATTTT CARESTDTQYF
- TRBJ2-1 TRBV4-1 - TGCGCCAGCAGCCAAGGTCCGGGAGCTCGGTACAATGAGCAGTTCTTC CASSQGPGARYNEQFF
- TRBJ1-6 TRBV2 - TGTGCCAGCGAGTGGGGGAATCGGAATGGTTCACCCCTCCACTTT CASEWGNRNGSPLHF
TRBD2 TRBJ2-1 TRBV5-6 - TGTGCCAGCAGTCGTACTGGGGCTAGCGGATCCTACAATGAGCAGTTCTTC CASSRTGASGSYNEQFF
- TRBJ2-7 TRBV7-2 - TGTGCCAGCAGCTTAGTTAGCGCCTACTACGAGCAGTACTTC CASSLVSAYYEQYF
TRBD1 TRBJ2-4 TRBV4-1 once TGCGCCAGCAGCCAAGGCCAGGCGAGGGGGCGCGGTGGGAACATTCAGTACTTC CASSQGQARGRGGNIQYF
- TRBJ2-1 TRBV5-4 - TGTGCCACCTCTCCGGGGTTCTCCTACAATGAGCAGTTCTTC CATSPGFSYNEQFF
TRBD2 TRBJ2-5 TRBV10-3 - TGTGCCATCAGTGGCGGAGGGACTAGCGGGGGGGAGACCCAGTACTTC CAISGGGTSGGETQYF
TRBD2 TRBJ2-7 TRBV9 once TGTGCCAGCAGCGTAGCCCCCCTAGCGGAGGACGTCCACGAGCAGTACTTC CASSVAPLAEDVHEQYF
TRBD1 TRBJ1-5 TRBV20-1 - TGCAGTGCTAGTAGGGGGCGCGGGCGTCAGCCCCAGCATTTT CSASRGRGRQPQHF